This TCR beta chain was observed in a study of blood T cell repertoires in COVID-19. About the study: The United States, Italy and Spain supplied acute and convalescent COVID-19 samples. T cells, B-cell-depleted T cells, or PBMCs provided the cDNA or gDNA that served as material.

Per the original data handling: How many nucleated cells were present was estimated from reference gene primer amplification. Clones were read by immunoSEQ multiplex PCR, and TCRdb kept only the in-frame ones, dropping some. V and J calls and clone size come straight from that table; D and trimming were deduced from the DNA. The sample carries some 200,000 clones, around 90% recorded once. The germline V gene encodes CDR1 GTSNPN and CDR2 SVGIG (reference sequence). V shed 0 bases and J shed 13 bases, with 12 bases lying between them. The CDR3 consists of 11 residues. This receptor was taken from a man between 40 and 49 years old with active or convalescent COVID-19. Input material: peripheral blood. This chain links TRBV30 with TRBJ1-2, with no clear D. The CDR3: CAWSVAQEGTF. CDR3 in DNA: TGTGCCTGGAGTGTAGCGCAGGAGGGCACCTTC. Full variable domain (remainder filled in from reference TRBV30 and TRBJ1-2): SQTIHQWPATLVQPVGSPLSLECTVEGTSNPNLYWYRQAAGRGLQLLFYSVGIGQISSEVPQNLSASRPQDRQFILSSKKLLLSDSGFYLCAWSVAQEGTFGSGTRLTVV.